The clone carrying this TCR beta chain has a single count. The data were produced by immunoSEQ multiplex PCR, yet TCRdb's version contains in-frame clones alone and is incomplete. Seen here are roughly 80,000 clones, 65% to 90% observed once, and the top ten hold 0.61%. Trimming removed 6 bases at V and 8 bases at J, with 16 bases between. Germline loops: CDR1 MDHEN, CDR2 SYDVKM. The length of the CDR3 is 13 residues. The data were obtained in a study of OX40 agonist ivuxolimab in advanced cancers. The source material was CD4+ or CD8+ T cells sorted from blood, sampled in a trial of the OX40 agonist ivuxolimab. The gene calls are TRBV28 and TRBJ1-2, with D possibly matching TRBD1 (6 bases). This clonotype was obtained from an adult with an advanced solid tumor such as melanoma, head and neck, liver or kidney cancer. CDR3 loop: CASSPRGAEGYTF. CDR3 DNA sequence: TGTGCCAGCAGCCCCCGGGGGGCTGAGGGCTACACCTTC.